This T cell receptor (beta chain) originates from a study of T cells in Graves' hyperthyroidism and ophthalmopathy (dated by TCRdb to the late 2010s). A note on the overall study: Peripheral blood was sampled at the time of initial diagnosis, prior to any treatment. An independent validation cohort of under 20 hyperthyroidism patients and roughly 16 patients who later progressed to ophthalmopathy tested prospective prediction of ophthalmopathy. A discovery cohort of about 96 patients, roughly 45 with Graves' ophthalmopathy and 57 with stable Graves' hyperthyroidism, was used to find distinguishing TCR V-J signatures. In addition, the study compared T-cell repertoires in thyroid tissue and in blood from six Graves' hyperthyroidism patients. The approximately 100 discovery patients were randomly divided into training and test sets at a 7:3 ratio. After blood sampling, hyperthyroidism patients were treated with methimazole at a starting dose of 30 mg daily, and ophthalmopathy patients were treated with high-dose intravenous methylprednisolone. The paper reports TCR Vbeta CDR3 sequencing of some 140 peripheral blood samples: approximately 41 ophthalmopathy, roughly 74 hyperthyroidism and approximately 17 progressor patients. Beyond this particular receptor, the publication reports: Most expanded thyroid clonotypes (frequency above 0.001) were also detected in blood, a finding suggesting that blood repertoires may reflect thyroid immune responses. No statistical method was used to set the sample size in advance, and investigators knew the group allocation. A 13 V-J signature model separated ophthalmopathy from stable hyperthyroidism, with approximately 87% sensitivity and 81.08% specificity in cross-validation and 80%/75% in testing. During validation, the model predicted progression to ophthalmopathy a median of around 7 months ahead of onset, with 60% to 71% sensitivity and 72% to 80% specificity.

Amplification of TCR beta CDR3 regions was carried out from RNA transcripts. For the first round of RT-PCR on the TCR CDR3, the HTBI primer set was used together with the Qiagen OneStep RT-PCR kit. Libraries were constructed in a second round of multiplex PCR, after which size selection and purification were carried out. The libraries were sequenced on an Illumina HiSeq2000 using paired-end 100 bp reads. The paper's processing steps were these. SOAPnuke was used to process the raw data, with reads discarded if the reads contained adapters or uncalled bases, had a mean Phred below 15, or lacked an exact constant-primer or identifier match. COPE v1.2.5 was used to merge the high-quality paired reads, and each unique nucleotide sequence was defined as a clonotype. MiTCR v1.1 was used to align the clonotypes against IMGT TRBV, TRBD and TRBJ reference segments. Only V-J combinations with frequency above 0.0001, covering approximately 99% of repertoires, were analysed. A TCS score was defined as the ratio of F50 (clonal expansion) to E x V (chaos), with BLOSUM62-based TCRdist applied between CDR3 peptides within each V-J. Welch's t-statistics and random forest reduced roughly 500 V-J features to 10 to 15, which were used in a naive Bayes classifier (R e1071). TCRdb took the public reads, trimmed them with fastp at Q25, ran MiXCR for clone calling and kept in-frame beta chains. One record per CDR3 amino acid sequence lists the most common genes and DNA. These V and J calls rely on TCRdb rather than the paper's analysis. Present in this sample are about 380,000 distinct CDR3 sequences, under 20% of which were seen just once. Clones ranked in the top ten supply around 40% of the sample.

Ophthalmopathy patients had moderately to severely active disease, with a Clinical Activity Score of 3 or more, a NOSPECS grade of 4 or more, and a disease duration of less than 3 months. The study excluded patients with uncontrolled infections, other autoimmune diseases, pregnancy or lactation. Diagnoses were based on clinical symptoms, serum thyroxine and TRAb, thyroid ultrasound and orbital computed tomography. Ficoll-Paque density gradient centrifugation was used to isolate PBMCs from around 10 ml of fresh peripheral blood. Total RNA was extracted using Trizol reagent, and RNA quality was assessed on an Agilent 2100 Bioanalyzer. Measured from the cysteine to the phenylalanine, the CDR3 is 13 residues long. Left in the record is the CDR3 DNA by itself, 39 bases read in frame from the first base. In the germline V gene, CDR1 corresponds to SGHAT and CDR2 to FQNNGV. Cut back by 7 bases and 6 bases, the V and J ends lie 15 bases apart.

This clonotype has ten or more counts. Its recognized antigen is unknown. The input lacks base qualities; no much larger clone sits a single base away. Sequenced: blood. This TCR derives from a man aged 18 to 29 with Graves' ophthalmopathy. The chain was built from TRBV11-2 and TRBJ1-1; TRBD1 is perhaps the D gene, given 5 matching bases. This receptor has the CDR3 CASNLRDGPEAFF. The sequenced DNA is TGTGCCAGCAACCTCCGGGACGGGCCTGAAGCTTTCTTT.